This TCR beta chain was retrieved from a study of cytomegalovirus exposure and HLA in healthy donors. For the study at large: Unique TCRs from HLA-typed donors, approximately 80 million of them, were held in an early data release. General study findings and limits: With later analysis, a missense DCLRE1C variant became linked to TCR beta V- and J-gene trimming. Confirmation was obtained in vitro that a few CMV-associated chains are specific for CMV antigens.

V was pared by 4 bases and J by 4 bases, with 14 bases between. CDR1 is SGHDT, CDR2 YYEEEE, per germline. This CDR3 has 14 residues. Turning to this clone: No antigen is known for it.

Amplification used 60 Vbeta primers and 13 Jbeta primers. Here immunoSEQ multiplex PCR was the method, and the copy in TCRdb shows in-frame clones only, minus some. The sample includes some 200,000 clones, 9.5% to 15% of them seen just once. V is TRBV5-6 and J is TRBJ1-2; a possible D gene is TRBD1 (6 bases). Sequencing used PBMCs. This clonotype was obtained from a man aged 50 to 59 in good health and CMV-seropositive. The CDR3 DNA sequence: TGTGCCAGCAGCACAAACAGGGAAATCTATGGCTACACCTTC. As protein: CASSTNREIYGYTF.